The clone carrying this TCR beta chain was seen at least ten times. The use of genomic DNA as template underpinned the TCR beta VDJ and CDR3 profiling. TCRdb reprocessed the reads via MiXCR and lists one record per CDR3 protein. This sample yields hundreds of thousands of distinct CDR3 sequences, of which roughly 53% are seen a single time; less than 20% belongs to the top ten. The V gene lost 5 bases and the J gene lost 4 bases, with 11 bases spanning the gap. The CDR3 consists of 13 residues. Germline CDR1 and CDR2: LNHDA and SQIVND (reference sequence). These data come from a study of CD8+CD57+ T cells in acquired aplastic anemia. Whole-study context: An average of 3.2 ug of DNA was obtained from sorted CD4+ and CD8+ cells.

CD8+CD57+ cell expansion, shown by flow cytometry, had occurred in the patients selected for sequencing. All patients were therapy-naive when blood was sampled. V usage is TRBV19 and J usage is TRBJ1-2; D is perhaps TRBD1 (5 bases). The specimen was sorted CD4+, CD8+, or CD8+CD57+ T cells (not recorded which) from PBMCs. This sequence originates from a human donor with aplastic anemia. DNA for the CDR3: TGTGCCAGTAGTGTGGGGGGAAGCTATGGCTACACCTTC. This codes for CASSVGGSYGYTF.